This T cell receptor beta chain is drawn from a study of blood T cell repertoires in COVID-19 (dated by TCRdb to about 2020). About the full investigation: Samples covering the acute and convalescent phases of COVID-19 were provided by collaborators in the United States, Italy and Spain. The prospective study material was composed of cDNA or gDNA derived from T cells, B-cell-depleted T cells, or PBMCs. Where available, HLA class I and class II types were obtained from metadata supplied by the sample provider rather than from assay-based typing. The repertoires were released in a freely available public database intended as a resource for research on the immune response to SARS-CoV-2. Sample metadata almost always included a de-identified subject ID, COVID-19 status, age in years and sex. Subjects who had been exposed to COVID-19, were actively infected with it, or had recovered from it provided the deeply sampled blood TCRbeta repertoires that made up the dataset. Samples were obtained from the ongoing ImmuneRACE study (first 160 participants) and from 1,254 subjects provided by 6 global collaborators.

This clone was counted once. Its antigen remains undetermined. Base qualities were left out, and no much larger clone turns up one base away. On the study overall, not on this receptor specifically: The quantity of clinical and demographic metadata differed by source and by participant and was supplied without curation.

The immunoSEQ Assay, a bias-controlled multiplex PCR, was used to amplify TCRbeta CDR3 regions from genomic DNA. Per the source publication's procedure: Within the assay, amplification of reference gene primers was used to estimate how many nucleated cells each sample contained. To quantify the absolute abundance of each unique TCRbeta CDR3 rearrangement, sequence reads were collapsed and filtered. Productive Simpson clonality was computed per sample as the square root of Simpson's diversity index over productive rearrangements. In its TCRdb copy, this immuneACCESS table keeps in-frame sequences only and misses some clones. Where compared with another copy, unresolved V genes explain less than half of these, and the others have no known cause. V and J calls and clone size are as listed in that table; D and trimming were resolved from the DNA. Recorded for this sample are almost 200,000 clones; over 80% of them occurred a single time. Clones ranked in the top ten supply about 0.95% of the sample.

At one collaborating source in Seattle, patients were enrolled during active infection and were followed longitudinally through the course of disease. Collaborating institutions collected whole blood in K2EDTA tubes following their own protocols. For TCRbeta analysis, collaborators shipped samples as frozen whole blood, isolated PBMCs, or DNA extracted from either of those sample types. The receptor comes from a man in his sixties with COVID-19, enrolled during active disease. Sequenced sample: peripheral blood.

The CDR3 protein is CASSYGRGVAYEQYF. The DNA sequence follows: TGTGCCAGCAGTTACGGCAGGGGGGTGGCCTACGAGCAGTACTTC. Recombination joined TRBV6-5 with TRBJ2-7; TRBD1 could be the D gene, as 7 bases match. Counted from cysteine to phenylalanine, this CDR3 has 15 amino acids. Here the CDR3 DNA is all that survives: 45 bases in frame from base 1. The junction carries 13 bases between V and J, which are trimmed by 2 bases and 2 bases respectively. The germline V gene encodes CDR1 MNHEY and CDR2 SVGAGI.